This TCR beta chain was recovered during a study of blood T cell repertoires in COVID-19. Germline values: CDR1 MNHNS, CDR2 SASEGT. The CDR3 contains 12 residues. V was clipped by 5 bases and J by 6 bases, with 10 bases between them. This table comes from immunoSEQ multiplex PCR, and its TCRdb copy is limited to in-frame clones, with some not included. The sample includes around 380,000 clones, around 87% of them seen just once. The sequence derives from a man younger than 40 who had recovered from COVID-19. The sample taken for sequencing was PBMCs or T cells enriched from blood (not recorded which). The chain carries TRBV6-1 and TRBJ1-2; D is unclear. For the CDR3, the DNA is TGTGCCAGCAGTCTCCGCGGGAATGGCTACACCTTC. Residues: CASSLRGNGYTF.